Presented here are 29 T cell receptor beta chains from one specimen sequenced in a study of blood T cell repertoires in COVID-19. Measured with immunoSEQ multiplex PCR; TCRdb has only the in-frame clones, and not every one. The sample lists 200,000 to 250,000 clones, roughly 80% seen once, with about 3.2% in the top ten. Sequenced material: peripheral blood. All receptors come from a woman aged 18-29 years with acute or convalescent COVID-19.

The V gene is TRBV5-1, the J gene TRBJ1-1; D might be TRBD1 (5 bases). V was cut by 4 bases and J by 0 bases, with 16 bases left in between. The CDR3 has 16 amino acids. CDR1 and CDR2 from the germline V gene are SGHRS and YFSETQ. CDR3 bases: TGCGCCAGCAGCCTCAGCGGGATGGGGGTGAACACTGAAGCTTTCTTT. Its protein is CASSLSGMGVNTEAFF.

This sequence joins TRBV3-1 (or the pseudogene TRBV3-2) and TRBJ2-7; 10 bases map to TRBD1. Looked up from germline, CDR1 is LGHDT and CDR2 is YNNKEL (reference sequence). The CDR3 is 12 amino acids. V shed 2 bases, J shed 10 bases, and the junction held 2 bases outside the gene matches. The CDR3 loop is CASSQRDRGQYF. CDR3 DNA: TGTGCCAGCAGCCAACGGGACAGGGGACAGTACTTC.

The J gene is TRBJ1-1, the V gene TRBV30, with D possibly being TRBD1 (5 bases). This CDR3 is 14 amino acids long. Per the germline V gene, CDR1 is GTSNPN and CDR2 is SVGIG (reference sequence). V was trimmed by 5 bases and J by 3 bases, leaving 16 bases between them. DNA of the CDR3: TGTGCCTGGGAACCAGGGTTAAAAGACACTGAAGCTTTCTTT. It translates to CAWEPGLKDTEAFF.

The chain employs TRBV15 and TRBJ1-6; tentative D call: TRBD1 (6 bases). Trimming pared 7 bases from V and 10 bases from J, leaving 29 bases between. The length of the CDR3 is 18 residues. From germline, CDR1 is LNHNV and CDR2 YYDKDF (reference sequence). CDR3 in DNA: TGTGCCACCACCCAGATCTTAAGGGGGTCGGGGCGCGGATCACCCCTCCACTTT. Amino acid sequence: CATTQILRGSGRGSPLHF.

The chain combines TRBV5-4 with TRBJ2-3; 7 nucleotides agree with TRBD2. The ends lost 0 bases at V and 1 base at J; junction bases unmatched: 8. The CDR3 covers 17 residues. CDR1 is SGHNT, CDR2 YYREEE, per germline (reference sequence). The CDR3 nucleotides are TGTGCCAGCAGCTTGGGAGGCGGGAGCACCGGCACAGATACGCAGTATTTT. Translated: CASSLGGGSTGTDTQYF. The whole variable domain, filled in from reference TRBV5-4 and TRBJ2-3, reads ETGVTQSPTHLIKTRGQQVTLRCSSQSGHNTVSWYQQALGQGPQFIFQYYREEENGRGNFPPRFSGLQFPNYSSELNVNALELDDSALYLCASSLGGGSTGTDTQYFGPGTRLTVL.

CDR3 in amino acids: CASSREGLAGGPTYEQYF. The CDR3 DNA reads as TGTGCCAGCAGCCGAGAAGGGCTAGCGGGAGGGCCGACCTACGAGCAGTACTTC. The chain employs TRBV4-2 and TRBJ2-7; the match to TRBD2 covers 12 bases. The CDR3 loop spans 18 amino acids. Per the germline V gene, CDR1 is LGHNA and CDR2 is YNFKEQ. V lost 4 bases, J lost 2 bases, and 12 bases stayed unmatched.

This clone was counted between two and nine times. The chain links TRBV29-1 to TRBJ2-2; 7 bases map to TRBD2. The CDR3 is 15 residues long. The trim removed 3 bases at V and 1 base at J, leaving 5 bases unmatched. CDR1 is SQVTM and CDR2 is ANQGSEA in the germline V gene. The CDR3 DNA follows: TGCAGCGTTGATTCAGGCGGGAGGAACACCGGGGAGCTGTTTTTT. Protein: CSVDSGGRNTGELFF.

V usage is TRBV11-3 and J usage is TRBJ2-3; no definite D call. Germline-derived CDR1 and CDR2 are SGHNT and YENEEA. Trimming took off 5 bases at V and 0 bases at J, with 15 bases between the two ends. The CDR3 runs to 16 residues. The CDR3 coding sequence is TGTGCCAGCAGCCTAGGAGCCCAGGCTAGCACAGATACGCAGTATTTT. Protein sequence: CASSLGAQASTDTQYF.

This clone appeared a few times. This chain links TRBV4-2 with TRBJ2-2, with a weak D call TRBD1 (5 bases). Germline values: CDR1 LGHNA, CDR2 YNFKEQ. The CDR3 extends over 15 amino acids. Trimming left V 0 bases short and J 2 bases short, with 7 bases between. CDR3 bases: TGTGCCAGCAGCCAAGAGACAGATAACACCGGGGAGCTGTTTTTT. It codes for CASSQETDNTGELFF.

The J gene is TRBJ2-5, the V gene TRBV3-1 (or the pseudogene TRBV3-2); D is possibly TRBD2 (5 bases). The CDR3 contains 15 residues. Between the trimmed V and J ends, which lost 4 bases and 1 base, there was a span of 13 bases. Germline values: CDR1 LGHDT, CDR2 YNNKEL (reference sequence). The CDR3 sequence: CASSLRGSAQETQYF. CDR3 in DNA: TGTGCCAGCAGCCTCCGGGGTAGCGCCCAAGAGACCCAGTACTTC.

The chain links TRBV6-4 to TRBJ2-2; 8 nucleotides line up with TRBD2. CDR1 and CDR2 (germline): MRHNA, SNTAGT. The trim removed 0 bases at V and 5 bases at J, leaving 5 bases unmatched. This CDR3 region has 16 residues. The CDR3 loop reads CASSDSKAGVTGELFF. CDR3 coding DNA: TGTGCCAGCAGTGACTCGAAAGCGGGAGTTACCGGGGAGCTGTTTTTT.

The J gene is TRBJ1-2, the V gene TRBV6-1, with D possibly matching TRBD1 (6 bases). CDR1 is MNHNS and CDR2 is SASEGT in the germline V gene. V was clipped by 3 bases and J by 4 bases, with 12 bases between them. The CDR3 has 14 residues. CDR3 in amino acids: CASSEAQGGYGYTF. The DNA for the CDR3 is TGTGCCAGCAGTGAGGCACAGGGCGGCTATGGCTACACCTTC.

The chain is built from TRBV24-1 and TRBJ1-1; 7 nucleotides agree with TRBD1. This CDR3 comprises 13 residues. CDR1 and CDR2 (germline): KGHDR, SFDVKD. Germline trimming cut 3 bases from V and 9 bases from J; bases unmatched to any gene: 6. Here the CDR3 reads CATSDDLQGQAFF. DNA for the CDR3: TGTGCCACCAGTGATGACCTACAGGGGCAAGCTTTCTTT.

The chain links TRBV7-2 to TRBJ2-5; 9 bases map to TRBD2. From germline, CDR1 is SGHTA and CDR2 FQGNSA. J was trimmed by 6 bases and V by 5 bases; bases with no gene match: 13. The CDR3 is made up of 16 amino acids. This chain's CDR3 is CASSPRSGSFSKTQYF. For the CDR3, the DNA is TGTGCCAGCAGCCCCCGTAGCGGGAGTTTCTCCAAGACCCAGTACTTC.

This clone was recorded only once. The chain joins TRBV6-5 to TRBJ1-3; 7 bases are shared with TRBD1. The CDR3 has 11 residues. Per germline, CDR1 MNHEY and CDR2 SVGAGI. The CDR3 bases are TGTGCGAGGGGGCGAGGAAACACCATATATTTT. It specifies CARGRGNTIYF.

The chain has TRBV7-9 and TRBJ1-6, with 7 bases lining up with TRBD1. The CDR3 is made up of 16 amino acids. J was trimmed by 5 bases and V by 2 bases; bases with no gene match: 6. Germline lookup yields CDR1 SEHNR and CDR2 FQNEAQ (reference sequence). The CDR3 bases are TGTGCCAGCAGCTTACCGCCGGGACAGAATAATTCACCCCTCCACTTT. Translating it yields CASSLPPGQNNSPLHF.

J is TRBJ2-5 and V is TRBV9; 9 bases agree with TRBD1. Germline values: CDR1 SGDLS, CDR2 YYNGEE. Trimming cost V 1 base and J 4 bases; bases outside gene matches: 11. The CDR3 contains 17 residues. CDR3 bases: TGTGCCAGCAGCGTATTCCCGGGACAGGGTTTCGGAGAGACCCAGTACTTC. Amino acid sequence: CASSVFPGQGFGETQYF.

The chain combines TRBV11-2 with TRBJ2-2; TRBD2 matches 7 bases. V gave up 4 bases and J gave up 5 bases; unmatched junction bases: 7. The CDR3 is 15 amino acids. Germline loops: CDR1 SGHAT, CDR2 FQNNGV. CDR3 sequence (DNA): TGTGCCAGCAGCTACCTGGGGGAGGGGACCGGGGAGCTGTTTTTT. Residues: CASSYLGEGTGELFF.

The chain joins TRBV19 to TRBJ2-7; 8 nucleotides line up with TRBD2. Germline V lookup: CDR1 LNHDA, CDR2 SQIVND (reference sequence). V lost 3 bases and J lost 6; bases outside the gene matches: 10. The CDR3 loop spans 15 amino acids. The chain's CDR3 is CASSISAGGRFEQYF. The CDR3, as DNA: TGTGCCAGTAGTATTTCGGCGGGAGGCCGATTCGAGCAGTACTTC.

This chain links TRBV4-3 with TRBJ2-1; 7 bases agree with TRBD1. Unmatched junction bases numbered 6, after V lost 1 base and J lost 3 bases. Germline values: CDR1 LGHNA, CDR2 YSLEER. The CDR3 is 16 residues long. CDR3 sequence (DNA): TGCGCCAGCAGCCAAGTTGGGACAGCTAACTACAATGAGCAGTTCTTC. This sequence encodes CASSQVGTANYNEQFF.

For the CDR3, the DNA is TGTGCCAGCGGGCCCAGGAATGAAAAACTGTTTTTT. It translates to CASGPRNEKLFF. The rearrangement joins TRBV6-5 to TRBJ1-4, with D uncertain. Between the trimmed V and J ends, which lost 8 bases and 5 bases, there was a span of 9 bases. Germline CDR1 MNHEY, CDR2 SVGAGI. This CDR3 is built from 12 residues.

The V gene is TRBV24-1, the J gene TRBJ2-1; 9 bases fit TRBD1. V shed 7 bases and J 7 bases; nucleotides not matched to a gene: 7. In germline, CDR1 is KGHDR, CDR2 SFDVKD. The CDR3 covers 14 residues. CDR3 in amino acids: CATRSGQGGNEQFF. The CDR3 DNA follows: TGTGCCACCAGATCGGGACAGGGCGGGAATGAGCAGTTCTTC.

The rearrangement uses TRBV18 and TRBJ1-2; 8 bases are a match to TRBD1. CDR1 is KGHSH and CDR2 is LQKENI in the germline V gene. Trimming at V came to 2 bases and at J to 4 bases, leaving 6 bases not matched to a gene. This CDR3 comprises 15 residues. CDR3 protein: CASSPGGQGFYGYTF. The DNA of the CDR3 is TGTGCCAGCTCACCAGGCGGACAGGGCTTCTATGGCTACACCTTC.

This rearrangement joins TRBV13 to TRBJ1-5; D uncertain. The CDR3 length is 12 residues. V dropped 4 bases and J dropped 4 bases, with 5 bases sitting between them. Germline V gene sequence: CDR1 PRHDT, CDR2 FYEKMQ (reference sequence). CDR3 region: CASSSKNQPQHF. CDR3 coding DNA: TGTGCCAGCAGCTCTAAGAATCAGCCCCAGCATTTT.

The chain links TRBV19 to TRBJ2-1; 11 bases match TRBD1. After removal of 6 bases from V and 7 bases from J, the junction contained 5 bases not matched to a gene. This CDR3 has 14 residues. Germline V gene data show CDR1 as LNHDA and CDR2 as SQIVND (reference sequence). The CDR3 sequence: CASSPGTGGNEQFF. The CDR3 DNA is TGTGCCAGTAGCCCCGGGACAGGGGGTAATGAGCAGTTCTTC.

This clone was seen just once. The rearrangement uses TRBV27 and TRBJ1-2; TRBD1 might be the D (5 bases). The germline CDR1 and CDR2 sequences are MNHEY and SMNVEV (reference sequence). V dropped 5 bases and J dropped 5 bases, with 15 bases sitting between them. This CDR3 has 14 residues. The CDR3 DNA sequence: TGTGCCAGCAGTCCGTCGACAGTCAGTTATGGCTACACCTTC. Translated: CASSPSTVSYGYTF.

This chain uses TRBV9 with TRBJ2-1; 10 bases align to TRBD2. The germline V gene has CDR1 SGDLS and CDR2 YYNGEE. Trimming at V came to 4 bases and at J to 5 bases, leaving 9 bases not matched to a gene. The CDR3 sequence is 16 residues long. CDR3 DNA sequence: TGTGCCAGCAGCATCACCGGGACTAGCGTCAACAATGAGCAGTTCTTC. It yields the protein CASSITGTSVNNEQFF.

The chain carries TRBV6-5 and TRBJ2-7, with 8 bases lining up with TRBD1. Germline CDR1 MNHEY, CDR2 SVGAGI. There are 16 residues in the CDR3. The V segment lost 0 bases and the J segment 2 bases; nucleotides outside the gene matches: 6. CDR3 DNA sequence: TGTGCCAGCAGTTACTCGCGGGACAGGCCCACCTACGAGCAGTACTTC. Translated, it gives CASSYSRDRPTYEQYF.

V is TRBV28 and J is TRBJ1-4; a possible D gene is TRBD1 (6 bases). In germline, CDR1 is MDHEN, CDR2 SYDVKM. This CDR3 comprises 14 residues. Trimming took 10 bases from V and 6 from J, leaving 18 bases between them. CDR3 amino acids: CAILPGGHDEKLFF. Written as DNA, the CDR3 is TGTGCCATATTACCCGGGGGGCATGATGAAAAACTGTTTTTT.